This entry describes one T cell receptor (beta chain). Its antigen is still unknown. Version v3.0 of the immunoSEQ assay ran at survey level. Libraries were prepared by immunoSEQ multiplex PCR; TCRdb keeps only in-frame clonotypes and omits some of them. The table shows around 25,000 clones, with around 85% occurring only once. This specimen comes from a study of long-term antiretroviral therapy in people with HIV. The wider study: Initial samples were collected about a decade before the 2015 immediate-ART recommendation. Study results and caveats: Transplant-donor-level diversity was not reached after ART, though diversity increased.

The CDR3 runs to 13 residues. V lost 0 bases and J lost 6; bases outside the gene matches: 0. Germline V gene data show CDR1 as MNHEY and CDR2 as SVGAGI. The V and J genes are TRBV6-5 and TRBJ1-1; 8 bases fit TRBD1. The TCR comes from a man between 35 and 55 years old with HIV. The material sequenced was unsorted PBMCs, taken 2.3 years after starting antiretroviral therapy. The DNA for the CDR3 is TGTGCCAGCAGTTACTCGACAGGGGCTGAAGCTTTCTTT. Translated, it gives CASSYSTGAEAFF.